These T cell receptor beta chains were read from a single sample in a study of somatic mutations in cytotoxic T cells in rheumatoid arthritis. Assay used: immunoSEQ multiplex PCR; TCRdb lists only in-frame clones, some missing. In the table there are 9,400 or so clones, less than 80% of which are singletons. Specimen: CD8+ T cells sorted from blood. Receptor source: a woman between 50 and 59 years old in good health. Each CDR3 is given with its conserved first and last residue. The D gene is left open where the match is weak. Clone size, where shown, is once, few, many, or a class for clones that have expanded.

CDR3: CASSRSYRLGTEAFF
DNA: TGCGCCAGCAGCCGATCCTACAGGCTGGGCACTGAAGCTTTCTTT
V: TRBV4-3
J: TRBJ1-1
D: -
size: -

CDR3: CASSLWGTGYEQYF
DNA: TGTGCCAGCAGTTTATGGGGGACAGGGTACGAGCAGTACTTC
V: TRBV27
J: TRBJ2-7
D: TRBD1
size: few

CDR3: CASNLDRFTYNEQFF
DNA: TGTGCCAGCAACCTGGACAGGTTCACCTACAATGAGCAGTTCTTC
V: TRBV5-4
J: TRBJ2-1
D: TRBD1
size: once

CDR3: CASNPGGFYGYTF
DNA: TGTGCCAGCAACCCTGGGGGGTTCTATGGCTACACCTTC
V: TRBV28
J: TRBJ1-2
D: -
size: -

CDR3: CSVVGTNQETQYF
DNA: TGCAGCGTGGTCGGGACAAATCAAGAGACCCAGTACTTC
V: TRBV29-1
J: TRBJ2-5
D: -
size: once

CDR3: CASSFGAGGLDEQYF
DNA: TGTGCCAGCAGCTTCGGCGCGGGGGGGCTGGACGAGCAGTACTTC
V: TRBV11-3
J: TRBJ2-7
D: TRBD2
size: -

CDR3: CASSEWGRGTGELFF
DNA: TGTGCCAGCAGTGAATGGGGCAGGGGCACCGGGGAGCTGTTTTTT
V: TRBV25-1
J: TRBJ2-2
D: -
size: -

CDR3: CASSKDGGPYGYTF
DNA: TGTGCCAGCAGCAAGGACGGAGGTCCCTATGGCTACACCTTC
V: TRBV5-8
J: TRBJ1-2
D: -
size: -

CDR3: CASREGSQETQYF
DNA: TGTGCCAGCAGAGAGGGATCCCAAGAGACCCAGTACTTC
V: TRBV2
J: TRBJ2-5
D: -
size: -

CDR3: CASSLAGTVNTEAFF
DNA: TGTGCCAGCAGTCTCGCCGGGACAGTGAACACTGAAGCTTTCTTT
V: TRBV28
J: TRBJ1-1
D: TRBD1
size: few

CDR3: CASSWTGDNEQFF
DNA: TGTGCCAGCAGCTGGACCGGGGACAATGAGCAGTTCTTC
V: TRBV16
J: TRBJ2-1
D: -
size: few

CDR3: CASSTTGFGYTF
DNA: TGTGCCAGCAGTACCACAGGGTTCGGCTACACCTTC
V: TRBV6-5
J: TRBJ1-2
D: -
size: few

CDR3: CASSVAQVNTGELFF
DNA: TGTGCCAGCAGCGTAGCACAGGTGAACACCGGGGAGCTGTTTTTT
V: TRBV9
J: TRBJ2-2
D: -
size: -

CDR3: CASSLGPGSYEQYF
DNA: TGTGCCAGCAGCTTGGGGCCAGGCTCCTACGAGCAGTACTTC
V: TRBV5-4
J: TRBJ2-7
D: -
size: -

CDR3: CASTGMSYEQYF
DNA: TGTGCCAGCACAGGGATGAGCTACGAGCAGTACTTC
V: TRBV2
J: TRBJ2-7
D: -
size: -

CDR3: CASSQRQGNQPQHF
DNA: TGCGCCAGCAGCCAGAGACAGGGGAATCAGCCCCAGCATTTT
V: TRBV4-1
J: TRBJ1-5
D: TRBD1
size: -

CDR3: CASSQGLAADWDTQYF
DNA: TGTGCCAGCAGCCAAGGACTAGCGGCTGACTGGGATACGCAGTATTTT
V: TRBV7-2
J: TRBJ2-3
D: TRBD2
size: -

CDR3: CASSPPVGEAFF
DNA: TGTGCCAGCAGTCCCCCGGTTGGTGAAGCTTTCTTT
V: TRBV6-5
J: TRBJ1-1
D: -
size: -

CDR3: CASSFPRGTQYF
DNA: TGTGCCAGCAGTTTTCCCAGAGGGACCCAGTACTTC
V: TRBV27
J: TRBJ2-5
D: -
size: -

CDR3: CASSFSYSYEQYF
DNA: TGTGCCAGCAGTTTTTCCTACTCCTACGAGCAGTACTTC
V: TRBV28
J: TRBJ2-7
D: -
size: -

CDR3: CAISPPGTGNTEAFF
DNA: TGTGCCATCAGTCCACCCGGGACAGGGAACACTGAAGCTTTCTTT
V: TRBV10-3
J: TRBJ1-1
D: TRBD1
size: few

CDR3: CASSLVYSYEQYF
DNA: TGTGCCAGCAGCTTAGTCTACTCCTACGAGCAGTACTTC
V: TRBV13
J: TRBJ2-7
D: -
size: -

CDR3: CASSTPGQSNTGELFF
DNA: TGTGCCAGTAGTACCCCGGGACAGTCGAACACCGGGGAGCTGTTTTTT
V: TRBV19
J: TRBJ2-2
D: TRBD1
size: -

CDR3: CASSLRQGFYEQYF
DNA: TGTGCTAGCAGCTTACGGCAGGGCTTCTACGAGCAGTACTTC
V: TRBV7-7
J: TRBJ2-7
D: -
size: -

CDR3: CASSWGNLNTGELFF
DNA: TGTGCCAGCAGCTGGGGCAATCTGAACACCGGGGAGCTGTTTTTT
V: TRBV7-6
J: TRBJ2-2
D: -
size: -

CDR3: CASRRYPTGSYEQYF
DNA: TGTGCCAGCAGGAGGTATCCGACAGGGTCCTACGAGCAGTACTTC
V: TRBV6-1
J: TRBJ2-7
D: TRBD1
size: -

CDR3: CATGAGTDLQETQYF
DNA: TGTGCCACCGGAGCAGGGACAGATCTCCAAGAGACCCAGTACTTC
V: TRBV15
J: TRBJ2-5
D: TRBD1
size: -

CDR3: CASSSTRSSGGTVYEQYF
DNA: TGTGCCAGCAGCTCCACACGTTCAAGCGGGGGGACAGTCTACGAGCAGTACTTC
V: TRBV7-9
J: TRBJ2-7
D: TRBD2
size: -

CDR3: CASSLFVGQGDTEAFF
DNA: TGTGCCAGCAGTTTGTTTGTAGGACAGGGGGACACTGAAGCTTTCTTT
V: TRBV28
J: TRBJ1-1
D: TRBD1
size: -

CDR3: CASSLHLAGFADTQYF
DNA: TGTGCCAGCAGCTTGCACCTAGCGGGGTTCGCAGATACGCAGTATTTT
V: TRBV7-8
J: TRBJ2-3
D: TRBD2
size: -

CDR3: CASSYLFGEQFF
DNA: TGTGCCAGCAGTTACCTATTCGGTGAGCAGTTCTTC
V: TRBV6-5
J: TRBJ2-1
D: -
size: -

CDR3: CASSLNSGGGQETQYF
DNA: TGCGCCAGCAGCCTCAACTCGGGCGGGGGTCAAGAGACCCAGTACTTC
V: TRBV4-1
J: TRBJ2-5
D: TRBD2
size: -

CDR3: CAWTLGTLWFF
DNA: TGTGCCTGGACCTTAGGGACTTTATGGTTCTTC
V: TRBV30
J: TRBJ2-1
D: -
size: -

CDR3: CASSSGPWTGDYEQYF
DNA: TGTGCCAGCAGCTCGGGCCCTTGGACAGGGGACTACGAGCAGTACTTC
V: TRBV7-9
J: TRBJ2-7
D: TRBD1
size: -

CDR3: CASSPSSGYYGYTF
DNA: TGTGCCAGCTCACCTTCCTCGGGGTACTATGGCTACACCTTC
V: TRBV18
J: TRBJ1-2
D: -
size: few

CDR3: CASSHQGNSPLHF
DNA: TGTGCCAGCAGCCATCAGGGAAATTCACCCCTCCACTTT
V: TRBV16
J: TRBJ1-6
D: -
size: -

CDR3: CSVNGLAGSETQYF
DNA: TGCAGCGTTAATGGACTAGCGGGTTCAGAGACCCAGTACTTC
V: TRBV29-1
J: TRBJ2-5
D: TRBD2
size: -

CDR3: CASSLGGSNTEAFF
DNA: TGTGCCAGCAGCCTAGGGGGCTCGAACACTGAAGCTTTCTTT
V: TRBV9
J: TRBJ1-1
D: TRBD1
size: few

CDR3: CASSGWTGEDTQYF
DNA: TGTGCCAGCAGCGGATGGACAGGGGAAGATACGCAGTATTTT
V: TRBV9
J: TRBJ2-3
D: TRBD1
size: few

CDR3: CSVLGTATEAFF
DNA: TGCAGCGTCCTCGGGACAGCTACTGAAGCTTTCTTT
V: TRBV29-1
J: TRBJ1-1
D: TRBD1
size: -

CDR3: CASSPDSPRETQYF
DNA: TGTGCCAGCAGCCCAGACAGTCCTCGGGAGACCCAGTACTTC
V: TRBV7-9
J: TRBJ2-5
D: -
size: few

CDR3: CASSVARDSYEQYF
DNA: TGTGCCAGCAGCGTAGCTAGGGACAGCTACGAGCAGTACTTC
V: TRBV9
J: TRBJ2-7
D: TRBD1
size: -

CDR3: CASNYGTGNTEAFF
DNA: TGTGCCAGTAACTACGGGACAGGGAACACTGAAGCTTTCTTT
V: TRBV11-2
J: TRBJ1-1
D: TRBD1
size: -

CDR3: CASSQFTGSYEQYF
DNA: TGTGCCAGCAGCCAATTTACAGGATCCTACGAGCAGTACTTC
V: TRBV14
J: TRBJ2-7
D: -
size: -

CDR3: CAISDSGTASYEQYF
DNA: TGTGCCATCAGTGATAGTGGGACAGCTAGCTACGAGCAGTACTTC
V: TRBV10-3
J: TRBJ2-7
D: TRBD1
size: once

CDR3: CASSLGRLSSYNEQFF
DNA: TGTGCCAGCAGTTTGGGGCGATTGAGCTCCTACAATGAGCAGTTCTTC
V: TRBV28
J: TRBJ2-1
D: -
size: -

CDR3: CASSLQEQGYYNSPLHF
DNA: TGCGCCAGCAGCCTTCAAGAACAGGGCTATTATAATTCACCCCTCCACTTT
V: TRBV5-1
J: TRBJ1-6
D: -
size: -

CDR3: CASSVSRVNEKLFF
DNA: TGTGCCAGCAGCGTATCCAGGGTTAATGAAAAACTGTTTTTT
V: TRBV9
J: TRBJ1-4
D: -
size: -